The 27 T cell receptor beta chains reported below all come from one sample, sequenced in a study of T-cell reconstitution after alpha-beta-depleted transplantation in children. During its preparation, the TCRbeta library received unique molecular identifiers. TCRdb analysed the PCR reads with MiXCR anew, one entry per CDR3 protein. The sample carries around 380,000 distinct CDR3 sequences, 11% recorded once. The sequencing here drew on PBMCs from the stem cell graft donor, taken from the stem cell graft. The receptors derive from a human donor who donated a stem cell graft to a child with acute myeloid leukemia.

The chain joins TRBV12-3 or TRBV12-4 to TRBJ1-6; tentative D call: TRBD1 (6 bases). Trimming pared 4 bases from V and 6 bases from J, leaving 10 bases between. The CDR3 totals 14 residues. CDR3 protein: CASSWQGPNSPLHF. In nucleotides, the CDR3 is TGTGCCAGCAGTTGGCAGGGGCCTAATTCACCCCTCCACTTT.

This clonotype was found a few times. CDR3 DNA sequence: TGTGCCACCAGTGATTCCCTAGGGACAGCCCAAGAGACCCAGTACTTC. Its translation: CATSDSLGTAQETQYF. The chain employs TRBV24-1 and TRBJ2-5; TRBD1 matches at 7 bases. Losses at the gene ends were 2 bases for V and 1 base for J; bases not matched to a gene: 6. This CDR3 is 16 amino acids long. Germline V lookup: CDR1 KGHDR, CDR2 SFDVKD.

This clonotype appeared a few times. The chain recombines TRBV5-1 with TRBJ2-7; D gene unclear. The ends were cut back, 4 bases at V and 0 bases at J, with 11 bases in the middle. Germline loops: CDR1 SGHRS, CDR2 YFSETQ. This CDR3 has 14 amino acids. CDR3 in amino acids: CASSARTDSYEQYF. CDR3 bases: TGCGCCAGCAGCGCCAGGACGGACTCCTACGAGCAGTACTTC.

This clonotype turned up a few times. The chain has TRBV10-1 and TRBJ1-5, with D possibly TRBD1 on 6 matching bases. The CDR3 is 15 amino acids. Germline CDR1 is WNHNN and CDR2 is SYGVQD (reference sequence). The V gene lost 2 bases and the J gene lost 1 base, with 9 bases spanning the gap. This chain's CDR3 is CASSEKGGSNQPQHF. The CDR3 DNA reads as TGCGCCAGCAGTGAGAAAGGGGGGAGCAATCAGCCCCAGCATTTT.

Only a few counts were recorded for this clonotype. This rearrangement joins TRBV15 to TRBJ2-2; possibly TRBD2 for D (5 bases). Germline CDR1 LNHNV, CDR2 YYDKDF (reference sequence). CDR3 length equals 15 residues. V lost 5 bases and J lost 1, with 11 bases in between. DNA of the CDR3: TGTGCCACCAGCGAGGCGGCGGGGAACACCGGGGAGCTGTTTTTT. As protein: CATSEAAGNTGELFF. Based on the CDR3 plus reference TRBV15 and TRBJ2-2, the full variable domain is DAMVIQNPRYQVTQFGKPVTLSCSQTLNHNVMYWYQQKSSQAPKLLFHYYDKDFNNEADTPDNFQSRRPNTSFCFLDIRSPGLGDTAMYLCATSEAAGNTGELFFGEGSRLTVL.

The chain has TRBV20-1 and TRBJ2-3; D call uncertain. The CDR3 length is 13 residues. CDR1 DFQATT and CDR2 SNEGSKA come from the germline V gene (reference sequence). Between the trimmed V and J ends, which lost 5 bases and 4 bases, there was a span of 13 bases. The CDR3 sequence: CSAALTISDTQYF. In nucleotides, the CDR3 is TGCAGTGCTGCCCTGACAATCTCAGATACGCAGTATTTT.

This clonotype was seen a few times. The chain carries TRBV11-2 and TRBJ1-3, with 8 bases lining up with TRBD1. The CDR3 loop spans 17 amino acids. Per the germline V gene, CDR1 is SGHAT and CDR2 is FQNNGV. Unmatched junction bases numbered 6, after V lost 0 bases and J lost 2 bases. Here the CDR3 DNA reads TGTGCCAGCAGCTTAGAGGGTAACAGGGGGACTGGAAACACCATATATTTT. It translates to CASSLEGNRGTGNTIYF. The variable domain in full, with the rest retrieved from reference TRBV11-2 and TRBJ1-3, is EAGVAQSPRYKIIEKRQSVAFWCNPISGHATLYWYQQILGQGPKLLIQFQNNGVVDDSQLPKDRFSAERLKGVDSTLKIQPAKLEDSAVYLCASSLEGNRGTGNTIYFGEGSWLTVV.

This clonotype was detected ten times or more. This sequence joins TRBV5-1 and TRBJ2-1; unclear D gene. Germline V gene lookup returns CDR1 SGHRS and CDR2 YFSETQ. The V end was cut by 0 bases, the J end by 6 bases, with 4 bases between. CDR3 length: 12 amino acids. The CDR3 loop reads CASSLDFNEQFF. The CDR3 nucleotides read TGCGCCAGCAGCTTGGACTTCAATGAGCAGTTCTTC.

The chain carries TRBV14 and TRBJ1-1; D might be TRBD1 (5 bases). The germline V gene has CDR1 SGHDN and CDR2 FVKESK. The germline V and J ends were trimmed by 0 bases and 10 bases, with 15 bases remaining between them. This CDR3 spans 14 amino acids. CDR3 DNA: TGTGCCAGCAGCCAAGACCCGGGGGTTGAGGGAGCTTTCTTT. Its translation: CASSQDPGVEGAFF.

The chain combines TRBV29-1 with TRBJ1-2; no reliable D call. The CDR3 loop spans 10 amino acids. V shed 1 base and J shed 7 bases, with 4 bases lying between them. The germline V gene encodes CDR1 SQVTM and CDR2 ANQGSEA. CDR3 coding DNA: TGCAGCGTTGAAGCCGTTGGCTACACCTTC. Amino acid sequence: CSVEAVGYTF.

This clonotype was picked up a small number of times. The CDR3 coding sequence is TGCGCCAGCAGCTTGGGGCTTAGGGGTAGCACAGATACGCAGTATTTT. Translation gives CASSLGLRGSTDTQYF. The chain carries TRBV5-1 and TRBJ2-3; TRBD1 is a possible D gene (5 bases). This CDR3 spans 16 amino acids. The germline V and J ends were trimmed by 0 bases and 0 bases, with 11 bases remaining between them. CDR1 and CDR2 from the germline V gene are SGHRS and YFSETQ.

This clonotype was observed at least ten times. CDR3 residues: CSVTQGTGELFF. DNA for the CDR3: TGCAGCGTCACTCAGGGCACCGGGGAGCTGTTTTTT. This chain links TRBV29-1 with TRBJ2-2; D is possibly TRBD1 (5 bases). V gave up 6 bases and J gave up 4 bases, with 9 bases separating them. The CDR3 is 12 amino acids. The germline gives CDR1 SQVTM, CDR2 ANQGSEA.

This clonotype came up a few times. V gene TRBV20-1 combines with J gene TRBJ2-3, with 10 bases aligning to TRBD2. The V gene's germline CDR1 is DFQATT and CDR2 SNEGSKA (reference sequence). The CDR3 runs 16 residues. With V trimmed by 2 bases and J by 1 base, 6 bases remained unmatched. CDR3 nucleotide sequence: TGCAGTGCTAGATCCCTTCTAGCGGGGGGCACAGATACGCAGTATTTT. It yields the protein CSARSLLAGGTDTQYF.

The genes are TRBV28 and TRBJ2-1, with TRBD2 matching over 12 bases. The trim removed 5 bases at V and 9 bases at J, leaving 11 bases unmatched. The CDR3 extends over 16 amino acids. Germline V gives CDR1 MDHEN, CDR2 SYDVKM. DNA for the CDR3: TGTGCCAGCAGTCCCCCGACTAGCGGGAGAACACGTGAGCAGTTCTTC. It is translated as CASSPPTSGRTREQFF.

This clonotype was detected many times. CDR3 amino acids: CASRPPGGLSTDTQYF. For the CDR3, the DNA is TGTGCCAGCAGACCACCTGGGGGCCTTAGCACAGATACGCAGTATTTT. The genes are TRBV7-2 and TRBJ2-3; a weak D match, TRBD1 (6 bases). Trimming pared 6 bases from V and 0 bases from J, leaving 16 bases between. This CDR3 comprises 16 residues. Per germline, CDR1 SGHTA and CDR2 FQGNSA.

The sample holds many counts of this clonotype. The chain uses TRBV4-3 and TRBJ2-7; 10 positions agree with TRBD1. CDR3 length: 17 residues. V was clipped by 0 bases and J by 4 bases; unmatched bases: 9. The V gene's germline CDR1 is LGHNA and CDR2 YSLEER. The CDR3 sequence is CASSQDPEPGQGYEQYF. The CDR3 DNA is TGCGCCAGCAGCCAAGATCCGGAACCGGGACAGGGGTACGAGCAGTACTTC.

The rearrangement links TRBV7-8 to TRBJ1-6; 9 bases align to TRBD1. V trimming: 5 bases; J trimming: 10 bases; junction bases outside the gene matches: 9. This CDR3 comprises 15 residues. CDR1 SGHVS and CDR2 FQNEAQ come from the germline V gene. The CDR3 DNA sequence: TGTGCCAGCAGCCGCTTTACAGGGGGCAAGTCACCCCTCCACTTT. Residues: CASSRFTGGKSPLHF.

This clonotype was observed at least ten times. The V gene is TRBV29-1, the J gene TRBJ1-1, with 7 positions matching TRBD1. CDR1 and CDR2 (germline): SQVTM, ANQGSEA. V lost 3 bases to trimming and J lost 0 bases; unmatched junction nucleotides: 1. The CDR3 covers 13 residues. Here the CDR3 reads CSVDGQVNTEAFF. DNA for the CDR3: TGCAGCGTTGATGGACAGGTGAACACTGAAGCTTTCTTT.

This clonotype occurred a few times. The chain joins TRBV4-2 to TRBJ1-6, with D perhaps matching TRBD1 (5 bases). Trimming removed 4 bases from V and 0 bases from J, with 10 bases in between. Germline V gene data show CDR1 as LGHNA and CDR2 as YNFKEQ. The CDR3 spans 16 residues. This CDR3 is CASSPGDRSYNSPLHF. In DNA, the CDR3 is TGTGCCAGCAGCCCCGGGGACCGCTCCTATAATTCACCCCTCCACTTT.

J is TRBJ2-1 and V is TRBV4-2; D remains ambiguous. The germline gives CDR1 LGHNA, CDR2 YNFKEQ. The CDR3 is made up of 13 amino acids. V lost 5 bases and J 3 bases, leaving 8 bases between the germline ends. In DNA, the CDR3 is TGTGCCAGCAGCAAGTTTCGCTACAATGAGCAGTTCTTC. It specifies CASSKFRYNEQFF.

In its sample, this clonotype was seen a few times. This chain connects TRBV9 to TRBJ1-1, with no clear D. V dropped 0 bases and J dropped 3 bases, with 9 bases sitting between them. The CDR3 is 14 amino acids. Germline-derived CDR1 and CDR2 are SGDLS and YYNGEE. CDR3 residues: CASSVVGYHTEAFF. CDR3 nucleotide sequence: TGTGCCAGCAGCGTAGTAGGATACCACACTGAAGCTTTCTTT.

This clonotype was seen many times. The gene calls are TRBV12-3 or TRBV12-4 and TRBJ2-1; 9 bases align to TRBD2. The CDR3 is made up of 16 amino acids. The trim removed 6 bases at V and 4 bases at J, leaving 10 bases unmatched. The CDR3 DNA is TGTGCCAGCAGCCTTAGGACTAGCGAAAGATACAATGAGCAGTTCTTC. It specifies CASSLRTSERYNEQFF.

This clonotype occurred many times. This sequence joins TRBV7-6 and TRBJ1-6; possible D gene TRBD1, 5 bases. Deletions cut 2 bases from V and 9 bases from J, with 11 bases between. Per the germline V gene, CDR1 is SGHVS and CDR2 is FNYEAQ. The CDR3 has 14 residues. The CDR3 DNA follows: TGTGCCAGCAGCTTATCGGGGACTGGTTCACCCCTCCACTTT. It codes for CASSLSGTGSPLHF.

As regards this clonotype: The junction differs from germline at one of its ends, possibly a read error. The chain is built from TRBV3-1 and TRBJ1-1, with a weak D call TRBD1 (5 bases). This CDR3 is built from 17 residues. Germline V gene sequence: CDR1 LGHDT, CDR2 YNNKEL (reference sequence). The CDR3 loop is CASTQEGGQGGPTEAFF. CDR3 bases: TGTGCCAGCACCCAAGAAGGTGGGCAGGGAGGGCCCACTGAAGCTTTCTTT.

This clonotype has only a few counts. J is TRBJ2-5 and V is TRBV27; TRBD2 matches 15 bases. The CDR3 covers 17 residues. From germline, CDR1 is MNHEY and CDR2 SMNVEV (reference sequence). V lost 6 bases and J lost 1; bases outside the gene matches: 6. The CDR3 DNA is TGTGCCAGCAGGCGGGGACTAGCGGGGGGCCGCCAAGAGACCCAGTACTTC. It is translated as CASRRGLAGGRQETQYF.

V usage is TRBV5-1 and J usage is TRBJ2-1; 11 bases match TRBD2. CDR3 length: 15 residues. V lost 4 bases, J lost 6 bases, and 6 bases stayed unmatched. Germline V CDR1 and CDR2: SGHRS, YFSETQ. CDR3 sequence reads: CASSISGRGGNEQFF. In nucleotides, the CDR3 is TGCGCCAGCAGCATTAGCGGGAGGGGGGGCAATGAGCAGTTCTTC.

This chain connects TRBV6-1 to TRBJ2-2; 8 bases align to TRBD2. The CDR3 runs to 18 residues. The ends lost 5 bases at V and 8 bases at J; junction bases unmatched: 19. Germline CDR1 and CDR2: MNHNS and SASEGT. The DNA for the CDR3 is TGTGCCAGCAGTACCCTCCGAGTTGCGGGGGGAAATTTAGGGGAGCTGTTTTTT. It encodes CASSTLRVAGGNLGELFF.